The 12 T cell receptor beta chains in this list originate from one sample, sequenced in a study of identical twins. In TCRdb, the 5' RACE reads were re-called with MiXCR into one record per CDR3 protein. Among 700,000 to 950,000 distinct CDR3 sequences listed, over 9% were seen once. The data also belong to a second study, concerning yellow fever vaccine responses in identical twins.

Specimen: PBMCs. All receptors derive from a woman aged 18-29 years in good health.

The genes are TRBV25-1 and TRBJ2-2, with 7 bases that match TRBD1. Germline values: CDR1 MGHDK, CDR2 SYGVNS. The CDR3 covers 16 residues. The junction had 9 bases not matched to a gene; V was cut back by 3 bases and J by 5 bases. The CDR3 bases are TGTGCCAGCAGTGATCCACGGACAGGATTTACCGGGGAGCTGTTTTTT. Encoded protein: CASSDPRTGFTGELFF.

This clonotype has a handful of counts. The chain recombines TRBV12-3 or TRBV12-4 with TRBJ2-7; D is possibly TRBD2 (5 bases). CDR3 length equals 15 residues. V shed 3 bases and J shed 4 bases, with 16 bases lying between them. The CDR3 loop is CASSFGVRGKYEQYF. In nucleotides, the CDR3 is TGTGCCAGCAGTTTCGGGGTGCGAGGAAAGTACGAGCAGTACTTC.

This clonotype showed up many times. The rearrangement uses TRBV20-1 and TRBJ1-1; possible D gene TRBD1, 5 bases. Germline V gene lookup returns CDR1 DFQATT and CDR2 SNEGSKA (reference sequence). The CDR3 is 13 amino acids. Trimming pared 5 bases from V and 3 bases from J, leaving 13 bases between. CDR3 in DNA: TGCAGTGCTCGGGAGGGAGGGGACACTGAAGCTTTCTTT. Translating gives CSAREGGDTEAFF.

This clonotype came up many times. The rearrangement links TRBV12-3 or TRBV12-4 to TRBJ2-7; a possible D gene is TRBD1 (6 bases). The CDR3 loop spans 14 amino acids. V gave up 5 bases and J gave up 6 bases, with 17 bases separating them. Written as DNA, the CDR3 is TGTGCCAGCAGTCCTCAGGGGCCGTCATTCGAGCAGTACTTC. Its translation: CASSPQGPSFEQYF.

This clonotype came up many times. The chain links TRBV10-3 to TRBJ2-3; D could derive from TRBD1 or TRBD2 (5 bases each). The CDR3 is made up of 14 amino acids. Germline assignment: CDR1 ENHRY and CDR2 SYGVKD. The V end lost 3 bases, the J end lost 4 bases, and 11 bases lay between the germline ends. The DNA for the CDR3 is TGTGCCATCAGTGATCCGGGGCGATCAGATACGCAGTATTTT. Encoded protein: CAISDPGRSDTQYF.

This chain links TRBV4-1 with TRBJ2-4; D is possibly TRBD1 or TRBD2 (5 bases each). Germline loops: CDR1 MGHRA, CDR2 YSYEKL. This CDR3 is 14 amino acids long. V lost 5 bases to trimming and J lost 3 bases, with 11 bases between them. CDR3 DNA sequence: TGCGCCAGCAGCGTGGGGACGAACAAAAACATTCAGTACTTC. Translating it yields CASSVGTNKNIQYF.

A few counts support this clonotype. The chain joins TRBV7-9 to TRBJ2-3, with 10 nucleotides matching TRBD2. Germline V lookup: CDR1 SEHNR, CDR2 FQNEAQ (reference sequence). Losses at the gene ends were 1 base for V and 8 bases for J; bases not matched to a gene: 9. CDR3 length: 16 amino acids. The CDR3 is CASSLEAGGPSGTQYF. CDR3 nucleotides: TGTGCCAGCAGCTTAGAAGCGGGAGGGCCTTCGGGTACGCAGTATTTT.

The rearrangement joins TRBV14 to TRBJ2-1; TRBD1 might be the D (5 bases). V shed 2 bases and J shed 3 bases, with 26 bases lying between them. The CDR3 sequence is 20 residues long. Germline V gene data show CDR1 as SGHDN and CDR2 as FVKESK. CDR3 amino acids: CASSQPGRVSQARYYNEQFF. The CDR3 DNA is TGTGCCAGCAGCCAACCCGGTAGGGTATCACAGGCTAGATACTACAATGAGCAGTTCTTC.

In DNA form, the CDR3 reads TGTGCCAGCAGCGGCGATAGGGGACTGAACACCGGGGAGCTGTTTTTT. Translating gives CASSGDRGLNTGELFF. The genes are TRBV9 and TRBJ2-2; TRBD2 might be the D (6 bases). The CDR3 spans 16 residues. The V end lost 3 bases, the J end lost 1 base, and 13 bases lay between the germline ends. Germline values: CDR1 SGDLS, CDR2 YYNGEE.

CDR3 in DNA: TGTGCCAGCAGCTTGGTTCAGGATTACGAGCAGTACGTC. Amino acid sequence: CASSLVQDYEQYV. The chain carries TRBV5-5 and TRBJ2-7; D is undetermined. The CDR3 extends over 13 amino acids. The germline V gene has CDR1 SGHKS and CDR2 YYEKEE (reference sequence). Trimming cost V 0 bases and J 4 bases, with 8 bases left between them.

A single count supports this clonotype. The chain links TRBV12-3 or TRBV12-4 to TRBJ2-1; no firm D call. Deletions cut 1 base from V and 10 bases from J, with 11 bases between. The CDR3 has 13 residues. The CDR3 sequence: CASSLGRAMEQFF. The CDR3 DNA reads TGTGCCAGCAGTTTAGGTAGGGCAATGGAGCAGTTCTTC.

The chain uses TRBV2 and TRBJ2-5; tentative D call: TRBD2 (6 bases). Germline values: CDR1 SNHLY, CDR2 FYNNEI. Deletions cut 6 bases from V and 0 bases from J, with 11 bases between. The CDR3 spans 14 residues. CDR3 protein: CASRTGGNQETQYF. The CDR3 DNA sequence: TGTGCCAGCAGGACCGGCGGGAACCAAGAGACCCAGTACTTC.